This T cell receptor beta chain comes out of a study of shared clonotypes between healthy human individuals. Sequenced by immunoSEQ multiplex PCR; TCRdb stores in-frame clones only, minus some. The repertoire holds hundreds of thousands of clones, with 95% to 98% as singletons. Germline V gives CDR1 MNHNY, CDR2 SVGAGI (reference sequence). This CDR3 spans 15 amino acids. V lost 6 bases, J lost 6 bases, and 11 bases stayed unmatched. CD4+ cells yielded CD45RA+ naive and CD45RA-negative memory subsets. The clonotype comes from a woman in her 30s in good health. The specimen was naive CD4+ T cells sorted from blood. Stated subset: CD45RA+ positively selected. This chain links TRBV6-6 with TRBJ1-2; TRBD1 matches at 9 bases. In DNA, the CDR3 is TGTGCCAGCAGATCCACGGGACAGGGTTACCATGGCTACACCTTC. The encoded protein is CASRSTGQGYHGYTF.